This T cell receptor (beta chain) appears in the sequencing data of a study of T-cell reconstitution after alpha-beta-depleted transplantation in children. Study-level results: When one year had passed after transplant, most T-cell counts and diversity came from newly produced T cells. Recipient T cells and thymic progenitors that survived gave rise to the high TCRbeta diversity observed at day 60 in some patients.

The CDR3 has 13 amino acids. Trimming stripped 8 bases from V and 1 base from J, with 12 bases between. The germline V gene has CDR1 MNHEY and CDR2 SMNVEV (reference sequence). This clonotype was found a few times. Its target is not known. Molecular barcoding with unique molecular identifiers was used for the TCRbeta library. TCRdb reanalysed the PCR reads using MiXCR and keeps one entry per CDR3 protein. The sample contains over 400,000 distinct CDR3 sequences, roughly 44% of which appear only once. Sequences were derived from PBMCs, sampled before TCRalphabeta/CD19-depleted stem cell transplant. The V and J genes are TRBV27 and TRBJ2-7; a possible D gene is TRBD1 (5 bases). This TCR came from a girl under 10 years old with aplastic anemia, due to receive a stem cell transplant. The CDR3 is CASVGAGSYEQYF. DNA for the CDR3: TGTGCCAGCGTAGGGGCAGGTTCCTACGAGCAGTACTTC.